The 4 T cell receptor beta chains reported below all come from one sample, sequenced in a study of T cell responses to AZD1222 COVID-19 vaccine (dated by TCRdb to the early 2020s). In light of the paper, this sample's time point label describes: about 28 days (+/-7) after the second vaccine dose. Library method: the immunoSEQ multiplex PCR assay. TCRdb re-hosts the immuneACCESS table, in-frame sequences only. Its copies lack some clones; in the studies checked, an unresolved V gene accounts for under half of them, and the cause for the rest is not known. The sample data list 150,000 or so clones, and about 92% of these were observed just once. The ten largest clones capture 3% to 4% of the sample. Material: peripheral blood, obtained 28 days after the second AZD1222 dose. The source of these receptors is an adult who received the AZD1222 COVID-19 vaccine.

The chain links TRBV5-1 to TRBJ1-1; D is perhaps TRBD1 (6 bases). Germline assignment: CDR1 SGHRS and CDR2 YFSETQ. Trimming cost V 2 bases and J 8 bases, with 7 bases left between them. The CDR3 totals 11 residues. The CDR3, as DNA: TGCGCCAGCAGCTTCGGACAGGAAGCTTTCTTT. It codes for CASSFGQEAFF.

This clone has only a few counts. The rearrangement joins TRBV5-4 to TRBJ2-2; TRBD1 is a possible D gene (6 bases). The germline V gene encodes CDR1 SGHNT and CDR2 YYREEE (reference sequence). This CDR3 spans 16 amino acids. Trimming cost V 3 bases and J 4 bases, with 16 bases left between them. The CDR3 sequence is CASSSRQAASTGELFF. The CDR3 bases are TGTGCCAGCAGCTCCAGACAGGCGGCTAGCACCGGGGAGCTGTTTTTT.

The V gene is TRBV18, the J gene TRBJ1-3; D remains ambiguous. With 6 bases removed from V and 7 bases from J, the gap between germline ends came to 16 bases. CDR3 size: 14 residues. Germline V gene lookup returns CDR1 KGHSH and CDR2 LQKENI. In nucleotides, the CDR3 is TGTGCCAGCTCCTTCGACATAAGGGCGAACACCATATATTTT. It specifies CASSFDIRANTIYF.

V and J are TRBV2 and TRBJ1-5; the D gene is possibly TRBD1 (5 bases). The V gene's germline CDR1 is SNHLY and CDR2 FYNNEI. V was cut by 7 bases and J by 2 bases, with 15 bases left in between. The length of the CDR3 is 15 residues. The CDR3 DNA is TGTGCCAGCACCCAAGGGGTCGGGGGCAATCAGCCCCAGCATTTT. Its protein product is CASTQGVGGNQPQHF.